These 24 T cell receptor beta chains share one sample of origin, sequenced in a study of T cells after yellow fever vaccination. TCRdb re-analysed the 5' RACE reads in MiXCR, keeping a single row per CDR3 protein. Of approximately 510,000 distinct CDR3 sequences in the sample, less than 25% were seen once. Sequenced here: PBMCs, sampled roughly 20 days after the first yellow fever vaccination. The receptors were sampled from a man in his late teens or twenties who received the YFV17D yellow fever vaccine.

Comments on this clonotype: At one end, the junction sequence differs from germline, possibly due to a read error. This chain connects TRBV6-2 or TRBV6-3 to TRBJ2-7, with D perhaps TRBD1 or TRBD2 (5 bases each). Germline CDR1 and CDR2: MNHEY and SVGEGT. This CDR3 has 11 amino acids. CDR3 nucleotide sequence: TGTGCCAGCGGTAGGGGACCCGAGGAGTACTTC. Its protein is CASGRGPEEYF.

This chain joins TRBV12-3 or TRBV12-4 and TRBJ2-1; tentatively, D is TRBD2 (5 bases). The CDR3 is 14 amino acids. Trimming took off 4 bases at V and 12 bases at J, with 19 bases between the two ends. CDR3 loop: CASSSPPTWEWQFF. CDR3 in DNA: TGTGCCAGCAGTTCTCCCCCCACCTGGGAGTGGCAGTTCTTC.

V gene TRBV12-3 or TRBV12-4 combines with J gene TRBJ2-2; TRBD1 matches at 7 bases. Trimming at V came to 6 bases and at J to 3 bases, leaving 13 bases not matched to a gene. The CDR3 is made up of 17 amino acids. CDR3 sequence reads: CASRLRTGPLDTGELFF. For the CDR3, the DNA is TGTGCCAGCAGACTACGGACAGGACCGTTGGACACCGGGGAGCTGTTTTTT.

This clonotype has a handful of counts. The chain combines TRBV5-1 with TRBJ1-1; 7 bases agree with TRBD1. The germline CDR1 and CDR2 sequences are SGHRS and YFSETQ. The length of the CDR3 is 14 residues. Trimming took 0 bases from V and 6 from J; bases not matched to a gene: 5. CDR3: CASSLGQGGSEAFF. CDR3 nucleotides: TGCGCCAGCAGCTTGGGACAGGGAGGTTCTGAAGCTTTCTTT.

Only a few counts were recorded for this clonotype. V gene TRBV4-3 combines with J gene TRBJ1-2; 8 bases fit TRBD1. V lost 3 bases to trimming and J lost 2 bases; unmatched junction nucleotides: 5. This CDR3 has 15 residues. Germline V gene lookup returns CDR1 LGHNA and CDR2 YSLEER. CDR3: CASSQETGENYGYTF. DNA for the CDR3: TGCGCCAGCAGCCAGGAGACAGGGGAGAACTATGGCTACACCTTC.

This clonotype was seen only a few times. CDR3 sequence reads: CASSLVPLEGRELFF. The DNA for the CDR3 is TGTGCCAGCAGCTTAGTTCCGCTGGAGGGCCGGGAGCTGTTTTTT. The chain recombines TRBV7-9 with TRBJ2-2; D is possibly TRBD2 (6 bases). Looked up from germline, CDR1 is SEHNR and CDR2 is FQNEAQ (reference sequence). CDR3 length: 15 amino acids. V was clipped by 1 base and J by 9 bases, with 15 bases between them.

This clonotype was counted ten times or more. The chain uses TRBV29-1 and TRBJ2-3, with D perhaps given as TRBD1 or TRBD2 (6 bases each). V was pared by 8 bases and J by 4 bases, with 16 bases between. Germline lookup yields CDR1 SQVTM and CDR2 ANQGSEA. This CDR3 comprises 13 residues. The CDR3 sequence: CSSGGPRADTQYF. For the CDR3, the DNA is TGCAGCTCTGGGGGGCCTAGGGCAGATACGCAGTATTTT.

The V call is TRBV3-1, the J call TRBJ1-2; D may be TRBD1 (6 bases). V was clipped by 3 bases and J by 7 bases, with 12 bases between them. Germline V gene data show CDR1 as LGHDT and CDR2 as YNNKEL (reference sequence). The CDR3 sequence is 13 residues long. The CDR3 DNA sequence: TGTGCCAGCAGCCAGGGGCGGGACACTGGCTACACCTTC. Translating it yields CASSQGRDTGYTF.

The table lists this clonotype with a few counts. The V and J genes are TRBV12-3 or TRBV12-4 and TRBJ2-7; no clear D. The CDR3 is made up of 12 amino acids. V lost 4 bases to trimming and J lost 7 bases, with 11 bases between them. The CDR3, as DNA: TGTGCCAGCAGTTGGGCCCAAGGGGAGCAGTACTTC. This sequence encodes CASSWAQGEQYF.

This clonotype has just a few counts. The CDR3 DNA reads as TGTGCCAGCAGCTTACTTAACACAGTACCCTCCTACGAGCAGTACTTC. This codes for CASSLLNTVPSYEQYF. The chain recombines TRBV7-2 with TRBJ2-7; D gene unclear. This CDR3 spans 16 amino acids. Germline loops: CDR1 SGHTA, CDR2 FQGNSA. The V gene lost 2 bases and the J gene lost 0 bases, with 14 bases spanning the gap.

In its sample, this clonotype was seen a few times. V is TRBV27 and J is TRBJ1-2; D unclear. The CDR3 extends over 14 amino acids. The germline V and J ends were trimmed by 5 bases and 8 bases, with 18 bases remaining between them. CDR1 and CDR2 (germline): MNHEY, SMNVEV (reference sequence). For the CDR3, the DNA is TGTGCCAGCAGTGCGGGCCAATTTGGGATAGGCTACACCTTC. This encodes CASSAGQFGIGYTF.

The genes are TRBV6-1 and TRBJ1-6, with D possibly being TRBD1 (5 bases). The germline CDR1 and CDR2 sequences are MNHNS and SASEGT. This CDR3 region has 14 residues. V gave up 5 bases and J gave up 7 bases, with 12 bases separating them. The CDR3 protein is CASSTAWGNSPLHF. DNA for the CDR3: TGTGCCAGCAGTACCGCTTGGGGGAATTCACCCCTCCACTTT.

The chain carries TRBV12-3 or TRBV12-4 and TRBJ1-1; the D gene is possibly TRBD1 (5 bases). Trimming shortened V by 6 bases and J by 0 bases, and 14 bases separated the two germline ends. The CDR3 extends over 15 amino acids. Here the CDR3 reads CASSPQGSMNTEAFF. Written as DNA, the CDR3 is TGTGCCAGCAGCCCTCAGGGCTCCATGAACACTGAAGCTTTCTTT.

This chain uses TRBV6-2 or TRBV6-3 with TRBJ2-1; 8 nucleotides agree with TRBD2. Trimming cost V 5 bases and J 9 bases; bases outside gene matches: 12. CDR3 length: 15 amino acids. The germline gives CDR1 MNHEY, CDR2 SVGEGT. In DNA form, the CDR3 reads TGTGCCAGCAGTCCCCCCGGGGGGGGGCGGGGTGAGCAGTTCTTC. Translated: CASSPPGGGRGEQFF.

This clonotype was seen a few times. The rearrangement uses TRBV7-2 and TRBJ2-3, with a weak D call TRBD1 (6 bases). The CDR3 sequence is 14 residues long. Germline CDR1 and CDR2: SGHTA and FQGNSA. Trimming shortened V by 1 base and J by 4 bases, and 9 bases separated the two germline ends. The CDR3: CASSLDRVSDTQYF. The CDR3 nucleotides are TGTGCCAGCAGCTTAGACAGGGTATCAGATACGCAGTATTTT.

The J gene is TRBJ1-5, the V gene TRBV27, with TRBD1 matching over 7 bases. The CDR3 runs to 17 residues. The V gene's germline CDR1 is MNHEY and CDR2 SMNVEV (reference sequence). Germline trimming cut 6 bases from V and 4 bases from J; bases unmatched to any gene: 15. In DNA, the CDR3 is TGTGCCAGCAGCCCCAGGTCTTTGGACAGGAGGAATCAGCCCCAGCATTTT. Translating gives CASSPRSLDRRNQPQHF.

In its sample, this clonotype was seen a few times. This chain joins TRBV20-1 and TRBJ2-7; the D gene is possibly TRBD1 (6 bases). CDR1 is DFQATT, CDR2 SNEGSKA, per germline (reference sequence). Trimming pared 6 bases from V and 0 bases from J, leaving 6 bases between. The CDR3 extends over 11 amino acids. The CDR3, as DNA: TGCAGTGCGGACAGCTCCTACGAGCAGTACTTC. The encoded protein is CSADSSYEQYF.

The chain links TRBV5-1 to TRBJ1-1; TRBD1 aligns across 8 bases. V trimming: 3 bases; J trimming: 3 bases; junction bases outside the gene matches: 10. CDR3 size: 16 residues. Germline CDR1 SGHRS, CDR2 YFSETQ. In nucleotides, the CDR3 is TGCGCCAGCAGCTCGATCGGGACAGGCTACGACACTGAAGCTTTCTTT. As protein: CASSSIGTGYDTEAFF.

This clonotype was seen many times. This sequence joins TRBV5-1 and TRBJ1-3, with 7 bases lining up with TRBD1. Per germline, CDR1 SGHRS and CDR2 YFSETQ. Trimming took 2 bases from V and 2 from J; bases not matched to a gene: 4. The CDR3 is made up of 15 amino acids. CDR3 amino acids: CASSLTGEAGNTIYF. DNA of the CDR3: TGCGCCAGCAGCTTAACAGGGGAGGCTGGAAACACCATATATTTT.

This clonotype has more than one count but fewer than ten. The genes are TRBV4-3 and TRBJ2-3; the match to TRBD2 covers 16 bases. After removal of 1 base from V and 2 bases from J, the junction contained 3 bases not matched to a gene. The CDR3 contains 18 residues. Germline V gives CDR1 LGHNA, CDR2 YSLEER. The CDR3 DNA is TGCGCCAGCAGCCAAGCCGGGACTAGCGGGGGGGACACAGATACGCAGTATTTT. Amino acid sequence: CASSQAGTSGGDTDTQYF.

The genes are TRBV12-3 or TRBV12-4 and TRBJ1-6, with D perhaps TRBD1 (6 bases). The ends were cut back, 7 bases at V and 10 bases at J, with 20 bases in the middle. This CDR3 comprises 15 residues. CDR3 protein: CASTPTGGSRSPLHF. CDR3 DNA sequence: TGTGCCAGCACCCCTACGGGGGGCAGCAGATCACCCCTCCACTTT.

J is TRBJ2-2 and V is TRBV7-9; D is undetermined. The CDR3 has 12 residues. V lost 7 bases and J 0 bases, leaving 3 bases between the germline ends. In germline, CDR1 is SEHNR, CDR2 FQNEAQ (reference sequence). CDR3 region: CASNPNTGELFF. CDR3 DNA: TGTGCCAGCAATCCGAACACCGGGGAGCTGTTTTTT.

The chain joins TRBV6-5 to TRBJ2-3; D is perhaps TRBD1 or TRBD2 (5 bases each). V lost 1 base, J lost 2 bases, and 10 bases lay in between. This CDR3 contains 15 residues. Per germline, CDR1 MNHEY and CDR2 SVGAGI. CDR3 amino acids: CASSYLGDYTDTQYF. The CDR3 nucleotides are TGTGCCAGCAGTTACTTGGGGGATTACACAGATACGCAGTATTTT.

The gene calls are TRBV4-3 and TRBJ2-7; 8 nucleotides match TRBD2. The CDR3 is 15 amino acids. The ends lost 0 bases at V and 3 bases at J; junction bases unmatched: 4. Germline-derived CDR1 and CDR2 are LGHNA and YSLEER. This CDR3 is CASSQERGGFYEQYV. The CDR3 DNA reads TGCGCCAGCAGCCAAGAACGGGGGGGATTCTACGAGCAGTACGTC.